This TCR beta chain was identified in a study of PD-1 blockade in classical Hodgkin lymphoma. Study as a whole: Patients were administered nivolumab (3 mg/kg intravenously) every 2 weeks. General study points: A significant rise in TCR diversity was seen by C4D1 for CD4+ cells but not for CD8+ cells.

Only in-frame clones appear in the TCRdb table, and some are missing; sequencing was by immunoSEQ multiplex PCR. The sample lists 25,000 to 30,000 clones; 70% were seen once. V shed 2 bases, J shed 6 bases, and the junction held 7 bases outside the gene matches. CDR1 and CDR2 from the germline V gene are LGHNA and YNFKEQ. The CDR3 extends over 15 amino acids. All patients experienced relapse after autologous stem cell transplantation, and brentuximab vedotin exposure was variable. This clone showed up just a few times. The antigen is undetermined. Sequencing was performed on peripheral blood mononuclear cells (PBMCs), taken before the second cycle of nivolumab. The chain joins TRBV4-2 to TRBJ1-5; 7 nucleotides agree with TRBD1. The source is a human donor with classical Hodgkin lymphoma. CDR3 sequence (DNA): TGTGCCAGCAGCCAAAACCAGGGGGGAGTTCAGCCCCAGCATTTT. Its translation: CASSQNQGGVQPQHF.